This passage covers 9 T cell receptor beta chains from one sample sequenced in a study of CD4 and CD8 cells across lung adenocarcinoma regions. TCRdb processed the PCR reads anew with MiXCR; each CDR3 protein has one entry. The sample includes some 10,000 distinct CDR3 sequences, over 45% of them seen just once. Sequenced material: CD8+ T cells from the margin of a lung tumor. Receptors originate from a male donor with lung adenocarcinoma. The CD4 and CD8 labels of this study may be unreliable.

Note on this clonotype: A read error may account for a junction end that differs from germline. The chain recombines TRBV6-1 with TRBJ2-2; D unclear. Germline lookup yields CDR1 MNHNS and CDR2 SASEGT. The CDR3 has 15 residues. DNA of the CDR3: TGTGCCAGTCTTGAGAAAGGCGTGAGCACCGAGGAGCAGTTTTTT. Protein sequence: CASLEKGVSTEEQFF.

V is TRBV10-1 and J is TRBJ2-1; 10 bases fit TRBD2. The CDR3 extends over 14 amino acids. V was clipped by 8 bases and J by 6 bases; unmatched bases: 7. Germline V lookup: CDR1 WNHNN, CDR2 SYGVQD (reference sequence). The CDR3 nucleotides are TGCGCCAGCTCCGGGACTAGCGTACTCAATGAGCAGTTCTTC. Amino acid sequence: CASSGTSVLNEQFF.

This clonotype was detected only a few times. This sequence joins TRBV6-1 and TRBJ2-3, with 14 bases that match TRBD2. The CDR3 has 15 amino acids. Per the germline V gene, CDR1 is MNHNS and CDR2 is SASEGT. The junction had 5 bases not matched to a gene; V was cut back by 6 bases and J by 6 bases. The CDR3 protein is CASSPGLAGVDTQYF. The CDR3 coding sequence is TGTGCCAGCAGCCCGGGACTAGCGGGAGTCGATACGCAGTATTTT.

This clonotype appeared once. The rearrangement uses TRBV7-2 and TRBJ2-3, with D tentatively TRBD2 (6 bases). The germline gives CDR1 SGHTA, CDR2 FQGNSA. The CDR3 has 13 amino acids. Trimming took off 4 bases at V and 1 base at J, with 6 bases between the two ends. CDR3 sequence: CASSWRGTDTQYF. Here the CDR3 DNA reads TGTGCCAGCAGCTGGAGGGGCACAGATACGCAGTATTTT.

This clonotype was observed a few times. Written as DNA, the CDR3 is TGTGCCAGCAGTTTCGGTAGGCGGACAGGGGGCTTTGGCTACACCTTC. Translation: CASSFGRRTGGFGYTF. V usage is TRBV12-3 or TRBV12-4 and J usage is TRBJ1-2, with 11 nucleotides matching TRBD1. With 3 bases clipped from V and 7 bases from J, the junction kept 10 bases outside the gene matches. This CDR3 spans 16 amino acids.

The chain is built from TRBV7-2 and TRBJ2-3, with no clear D. In germline, CDR1 is SGHTA, CDR2 FQGNSA. V lost 7 bases, J lost 1 base, and 12 bases lay in between. The CDR3 length is 14 residues. CDR3 bases: TGTGCCAGCATCCACGTGAGGTGCACAGATACGCAGTATTTT. It yields the protein CASIHVRCTDTQYF.

The V and J genes are TRBV11-3 and TRBJ2-1, with D possibly being TRBD2 (6 bases). V dropped 0 bases and J dropped 1 base, with 10 bases sitting between them. Germline-derived CDR1 and CDR2 are SGHNT and YENEEA. This CDR3 is built from 16 residues. The CDR3 sequence is CASSLESGVSYNEQFF. In DNA, the CDR3 is TGTGCCAGCAGCTTAGAATCGGGAGTGTCCTACAATGAGCAGTTCTTC.

This clonotype rates as medium-sized (0.01 to 0.1%). The chain carries TRBV27 and TRBJ2-3; D is unresolved. V lost 10 bases and J lost 2, with 13 bases in between. The germline gives CDR1 MNHEY, CDR2 SMNVEV (reference sequence). CDR3 length: 13 amino acids. The CDR3 DNA reads as TGTGCCACCCAGCCCGGCAACACAGATACGCAGTATTTT. Protein product: CATQPGNTDTQYF.

This clonotype is medium-sized. This sequence joins TRBV6-5 and TRBJ2-5; the D gene could be TRBD1 or TRBD2 (6 bases each). The CDR3 covers 14 residues. Germline CDR1 MNHEY, CDR2 SVGAGI. Trimming removed 1 base from V and 5 bases from J, with 11 bases in between. DNA of the CDR3: TGTGCCAGCAGTTACTGGGGGGCAGGGGAGACCCAGTACTTC. This codes for CASSYWGAGETQYF.